This T cell receptor (beta chain) was captured by sequencing in a study of blood T cell repertoires in COVID-19. Study overall: Samples taken during acute and convalescent COVID-19 were collected in the United States, Italy and Spain. Sample material is recorded as cDNA or gDNA derived from T cells, B-cell-depleted T cells, or PBMCs.

Patients in Seattle were enrolled during active infection, then followed longitudinally. Original analysis: Cell counts per sample came from amplifying reference gene primers. Assay: immunoSEQ multiplex PCR; the TCRdb copy retains only in-frame clones and omits some. V and J calls and clone size come straight from that table; D and trimming were deduced from the DNA. The data contain 160,000 or so clones, 85% to 90% of them singletons. The CDR3 length is 14 residues. The germline V gene has CDR1 ENHRY and CDR2 SYGVKD. V was clipped by 3 bases and J by 7 bases; unmatched bases: 5. The TCR was taken from a woman in her 70s with COVID-19, enrolled during active disease. The chain carries TRBV10-3 and TRBJ1-5; 8 positions match TRBD1. Material: peripheral blood. The CDR3 loop is CAISESGGSQPQHF. The CDR3 region has the DNA TGTGCCATCAGTGAATCAGGGGGCAGCCAGCCCCAGCATTTT.